This is a list of T cell receptor beta chains from one sample in a study of blood T cells in healthy people across ages. TCRdb recomputed calls from the 5' RACE reads with MiXCR, one row per CDR3 protein. The top ten hold roughly 20% of the sample, which has about 570,000 distinct CDR3 sequences, roughly a quarter seen once. The source material was blood. These TCRs come from a woman aged 65 to 85 in good health. The CDR3 runs from the conserved cysteine through the conserved F or W. Each record gives: clone size, J gene, V gene, D gene, CDR3 protein, CDR3 DNA. The D gene is left open where the match is weak. Part of the rows lack a size; the others show once, few, many or a class for expanded clones.

. TRBJ1-6 TRBV18 . CASSVQLYNSPLHF TGTGCCAGCTCAGTCCAGCTCTATAATTCACCCCTCCACTTT
. TRBJ2-7 TRBV12-3/TRBV12-4 . CASSLSGGGYEQYF TGTGCCAGCAGTTTGTCGGGGGGCGGCTACGAGCAGTACTTC
. TRBJ2-7 TRBV9 . CASSPHPTHEQYF TGTGCCAGCAGCCCCCACCCGACCCACGAGCAGTACTTC
few TRBJ2-3 TRBV19 TRBD2 CASSIARGGTSDTQYF TGTGCCAGTAGTATAGCCCGGGGGGGGACTAGCGATACGCAGTATTTT
. TRBJ1-2 TRBV6-5 . CASSYSIALPGGTRNGYTF TGTGCCAGCAGTTACTCGATAGCCCTCCCGGGGGGGACACGGAATGGCTACACCTTC
. TRBJ2-5 TRBV7-9 . CASSNQGPQYF TGTGCCAGCAGCAACCAGGGACCTCAGTACTTC
. TRBJ2-7 TRBV5-1 . CASSLGTLRTVKTLYEQYF TGCGCCAGCAGCTTGGGGACCCTCCGGACAGTTAAGACATTGTACGAGCAGTACTTC
few TRBJ1-2 TRBV7-2 . CASSRRTDPNYGYTF TGTGCCAGCAGCCGGCGGACAGATCCTAACTATGGCTACACCTTC
. TRBJ2-1 TRBV5-1 . CASSIQPTADQQFF TGCGCCAGCAGCATACAACCAACCGCGGATCAGCAGTTCTTC
few TRBJ1-5 TRBV6-6 . CASRERTSLRNQPQHF TGTGCCAGCAGGGAGCGGACCTCGCTGAGGAATCAGCCCCAGCATTTT
. TRBJ2-2 TRBV2 . CASSEAQGGTGELFF TGTGCCAGCAGTGAAGCGCAGGGAGGCACCGGGGAGCTGTTTTTT
few TRBJ2-3 TRBV7-2 TRBD1 CASSPGQGARTQYF TGTGCCAGCAGCCCCGGACAGGGGGCGCGTACGCAGTATTTT
few TRBJ2-3 TRBV7-2 . CAGSYHFGGTTDTQYF TGTGCCGGCAGTTACCACTTTGGGGGGACCACAGATACGCAGTATTTT
. TRBJ1-5 TRBV12-5 . CASGHQGWQPQHF TGTGCTAGTGGCCACCAGGGTTGGCAGCCCCAGCATTTT
few TRBJ2-1 TRBV11-1 TRBD1 CASSPRQGAYNEQFF TGTGCCAGCAGCCCACGACAGGGGGCCTACAATGAGCAGTTCTTC
. TRBJ2-5 TRBV3-1 . CGTGGLEEETQYF TGTGGCACCGGAGGGTTGGAGGAAGAGACCCAGTACTTC
. TRBJ2-3 TRBV4-3 . CASSQDPSSTDTQYF TGCGCCAGCAGCCAAGACCCTAGCAGCACAGATACGCAGTATTTT
many TRBJ2-7 TRBV2 TRBD1 CASSSGQSSYEQYF TGTGCCAGCAGCTCGGGACAGAGCTCCTACGAGCAGTACTTC
. TRBJ2-3 TRBV20-1 . CSALGGGTDTQYF TGCAGTGCCCTGGGCGGGGGCACAGATACGCAGTATTTT
. TRBJ2-5 TRBV20-1 TRBD1 CSARDLMWDRGRNMQTQYF TGCAGTGCTAGAGATCTAATGTGGGACAGGGGGCGAAATATGCAGACCCAGTACTTC
. TRBJ1-3 TRBV20-1 TRBD1 CSASGGAGNTIYF TGCAGTGCTTCAGGGGGCGCCGGAAACACCATATATTTT
. TRBJ2-7 TRBV20-1 . CSARGLQSYEQYF TGCAGTGCTAGAGGACTACAGTCCTACGAGCAGTACTTC
once TRBJ2-7 TRBV5-1 . CASSLVRASYEQYF TGCGCCAGCAGCTTGGTGAGGGCCTCCTACGAGCAGTACTTC
few TRBJ2-1 TRBV7-2 . CASSSQYNEQFF TGTGCCAGCAGCTCCCAGTACAATGAGCAGTTCTTC
. TRBJ2-5 TRBV30 TRBD2 CAWSPFLAGLSETQYF TGTGCCTGGAGTCCTTTTCTAGCGGGATTATCGGAGACCCAGTACTTC
. TRBJ2-2 TRBV12-3/TRBV12-4 . CASSVGGQPTGELFF TGTGCCAGCAGCGTGGGGGGACAGCCCACCGGGGAGCTGTTTTTT
. TRBJ2-5 TRBV7-6 . CASSSLNPGAQETQYF TGTGCCAGCAGTTCACTCAACCCAGGGGCTCAAGAGACCCAGTACTTC
. TRBJ1-5 TRBV18 . CASSPGSERPQHF TGTGCCAGCTCACCAGGGTCCGAGAGGCCCCAGCATTTT
few TRBJ2-7 TRBV11-2 . CASSLGSRGSYEQYF TGTGCCAGCAGCTTAGGGTCCAGGGGCTCCTACGAGCAGTACTTC
. TRBJ1-1 TRBV7-9 . CASSLGSDTEAFF TGTGCCAGCAGCTTGGGCAGTGACACTGAAGCTTTCTTT
few TRBJ1-2 TRBV20-1 . CSAREETGNGYTF TGCAGTGCTAGAGAAGAAACAGGGAATGGCTACACCTTC
once TRBJ2-4 TRBV5-1 TRBD1 CAGSGQVGAKNIQYF TGCGCCGGTTCCGGACAGGTGGGAGCCAAAAACATTCAGTACTTC
. TRBJ2-6 TRBV20-1 TRBD1 CSARPRQGASMAGANVLTF TGCAGTGCTAGACCCCGACAGGGGGCAAGTATGGCTGGGGCCAACGTCCTGACTTTC
few TRBJ2-3 TRBV20-1 TRBD2 CSARDPTSGGKSTQYF TGCAGTGCTAGAGACCCTACTAGCGGGGGGAAATCAACGCAGTATTTT